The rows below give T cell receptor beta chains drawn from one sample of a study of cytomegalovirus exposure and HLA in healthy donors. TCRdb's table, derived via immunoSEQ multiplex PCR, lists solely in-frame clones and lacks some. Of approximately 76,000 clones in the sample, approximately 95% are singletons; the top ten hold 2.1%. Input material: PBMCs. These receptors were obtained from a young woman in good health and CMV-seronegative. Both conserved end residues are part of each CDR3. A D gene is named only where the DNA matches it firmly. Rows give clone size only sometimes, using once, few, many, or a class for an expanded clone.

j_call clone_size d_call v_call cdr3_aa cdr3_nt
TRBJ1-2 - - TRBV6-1 CASSENTGRGGYTF TGTGCCAGCAGTGAAAATACGGGTCGGGGTGGCTACACCTTC
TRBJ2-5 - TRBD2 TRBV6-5 CASSYGGGAGETQYF TGTGCCAGCAGTTACGGCGGGGGGGCCGGGGAGACCCAGTACTTC
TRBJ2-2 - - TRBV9 CASSPGGGAGGELFF TGTGCCAGCAGCCCCGGAGGGGGGGCCGGCGGGGAGCTGTTTTTT
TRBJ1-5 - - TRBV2 CASSEGTANNQPQHF TGTGCCAGCAGTGAAGGGACAGCCAACAATCAGCCCCAGCATTTT
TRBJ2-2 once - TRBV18 CASSPQDSVNTGELFF TGTGCCAGCTCACCACAGGATAGCGTTAACACCGGGGAGCTGTTTTTT
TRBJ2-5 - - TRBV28 CASSFRGSQETQYF TGTGCCAGCAGTTTTAGAGGGAGTCAAGAGACCCAGTACTTC
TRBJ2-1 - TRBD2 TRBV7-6 CASSLGGLAGDEQFF TGTGCCAGCAGCTTAGGTGGGCTAGCGGGCGATGAGCAGTTCTTC
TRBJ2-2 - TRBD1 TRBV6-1 CASSGQGRAGELFF TGTGCCAGCAGCGGACAGGGGAGGGCCGGGGAGCTGTTTTTT
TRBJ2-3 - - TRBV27 CASNRLDTDTQYF TGTGCCAGCAATCGTCTAGACACAGATACGCAGTATTTT
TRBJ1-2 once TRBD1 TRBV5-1 CASSLARTGAHGYTF TGCGCCAGCAGCTTGGCCAGGACAGGGGCCCATGGCTACACCTTC
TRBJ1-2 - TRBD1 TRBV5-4 CASSLGQGDGYTF TGTGCCAGCAGCCTAGGACAGGGCGATGGCTACACCTTC
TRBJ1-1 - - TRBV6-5 CARGRGNTEAFF TGTGCCAGAGGACGGGGGAACACTGAAGCTTTCTTT
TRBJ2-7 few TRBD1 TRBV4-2 CASSQVQGALEQYF TGTGCCAGCAGCCAAGTCCAGGGGGCTCTGGAGCAGTACTTC
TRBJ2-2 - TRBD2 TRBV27 CASSFTSNSGRPRELFF TGTGCCAGCAGTTTTACGAGCAATAGCGGGAGACCCCGGGAGCTGTTTTTT
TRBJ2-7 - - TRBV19 CATRRGARYEQYF TGTGCCACCCGTCGGGGGGCCCGCTACGAGCAGTACTTC
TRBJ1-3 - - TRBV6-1 CASSGRSGNTIYF TGTGCCAGCAGTGGACGATCGGGGAACACCATATATTTT
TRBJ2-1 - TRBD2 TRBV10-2 CASSDTSGIYNEQFF TGCGCCAGCAGTGATACTAGCGGGATCTACAATGAGCAGTTCTTC
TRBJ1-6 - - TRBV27 CASKIRAGSVYSPLHF TGTGCCAGCAAAATCAGGGCGGGGTCGGTCTATTCACCCCTCCACTTT
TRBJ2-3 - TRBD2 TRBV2 CASNRGGLKDTQYF TGTGCCAGCAACCGGGGAGGGCTTAAAGATACGCAGTATTTT
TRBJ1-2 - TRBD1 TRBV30 CAWGPGTGGYTF TGTGCCTGGGGGCCCGGGACAGGTGGCTACACCTTC
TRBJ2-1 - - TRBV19 CASNHREYRRDEQFF TGTGCCAGTAATCACAGGGAGTATCGTCGTGATGAGCAGTTCTTC
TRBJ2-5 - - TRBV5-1 CASSLNGRGARETQYF TGCGCCAGCAGCTTGAATGGTCGGGGGGCGCGGGAGACCCAGTACTTC
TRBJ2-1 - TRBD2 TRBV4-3 CASSQDRLAGGQNEQFF TGCGCCAGCAGCCAAGATCGTTTAGCGGGGGGGCAAAATGAGCAGTTCTTC
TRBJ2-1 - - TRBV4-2 CASSQDGAGSGYNEQFF TGTGCCAGCAGCCAAGATGGGGCCGGGAGTGGGTACAATGAGCAGTTCTTC
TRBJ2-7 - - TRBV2 CASSLVGQGYEQYF TGTGCCAGCAGCCTAGTTGGACAAGGATACGAGCAGTACTTC
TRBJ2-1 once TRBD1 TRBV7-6 CASSLGTGTFNEQFF TGTGCCAGCAGCTTAGGGACAGGGACCTTCAATGAGCAGTTCTTC
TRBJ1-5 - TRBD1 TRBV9 CASSVAGGGQPQHF TGTGCCAGCAGCGTAGCAGGGGGCGGTCAGCCCCAGCATTTT
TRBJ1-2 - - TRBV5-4 CASSLEPSGGYTF TGTGCCAGCAGCTTGGAGCCTTCGGGTGGCTACACCTTC
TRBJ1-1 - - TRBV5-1 CASSHARRTNTEAFF TGCGCCAGCAGCCATGCACGCAGAACGAACACTGAAGCTTTCTTT
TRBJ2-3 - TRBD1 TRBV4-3 CASSPRDSHTDTQYF TGCGCCAGCAGCCCCCGGGACAGTCACACAGATACGCAGTATTTT
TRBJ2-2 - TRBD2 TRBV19 CATNQGSGGEAPPGELFF TGTGCCACCAACCAGGGATCGGGGGGGGAGGCCCCCCCCGGGGAGCTGTTTTTT